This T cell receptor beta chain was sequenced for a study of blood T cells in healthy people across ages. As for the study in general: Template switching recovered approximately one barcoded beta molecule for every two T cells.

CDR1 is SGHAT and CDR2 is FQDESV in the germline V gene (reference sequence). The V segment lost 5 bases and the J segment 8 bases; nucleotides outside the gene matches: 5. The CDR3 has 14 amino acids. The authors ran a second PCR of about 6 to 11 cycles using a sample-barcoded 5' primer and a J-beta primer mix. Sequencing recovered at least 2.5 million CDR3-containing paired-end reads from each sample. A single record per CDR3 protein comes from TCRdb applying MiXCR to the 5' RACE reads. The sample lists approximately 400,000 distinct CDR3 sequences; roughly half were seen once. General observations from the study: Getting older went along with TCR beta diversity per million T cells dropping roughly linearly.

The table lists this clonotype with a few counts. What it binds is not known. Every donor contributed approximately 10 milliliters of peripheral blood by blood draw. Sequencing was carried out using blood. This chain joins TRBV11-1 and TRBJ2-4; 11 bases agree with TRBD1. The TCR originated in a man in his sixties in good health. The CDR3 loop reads CASSTGQGGDIQYF. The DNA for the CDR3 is TGTGCCAGCAGCACGGGACAGGGGGGAGACATTCAGTACTTC.